There are many counts of the clone carrying this T cell receptor (beta chain). The sample comes from a study of blood T cell repertoires in COVID-19. Across the whole study: Donors in the United States, Italy and Spain gave samples during acute or convalescent COVID-19. The cDNA or gDNA used as material had been derived from T cells, B-cell-depleted T cells, or PBMCs.

The germline V gene has CDR1 LNHDA and CDR2 SQIVND (reference sequence). The length of the CDR3 is 16 residues. Germline trimming cut 5 bases from V and 2 bases from J; bases unmatched to any gene: 9. Original processing notes: Cell counts per sample came from amplifying reference gene primers. Assay used: immunoSEQ multiplex PCR; TCRdb lists only in-frame clones, some missing. The V and J calls and the clone size are those of that table, but D and trimming were determined from the DNA. This table holds some 170,000 clones, over 60% found once. This chain uses TRBV19 with TRBJ2-5; 9 bases are a match to TRBD2. Sequenced: peripheral blood. The clonotype comes from a man in his 60s with acute or convalescent COVID-19. The CDR3 sequence: CASSVQAGGVQETQYF. As DNA, the CDR3 is TGTGCCAGTAGTGTCCAAGCGGGGGGCGTTCAAGAGACCCAGTACTTC.